The entry below describes one TCR beta chain. Method: immunoSEQ multiplex PCR; TCRdb's copy keeps in-frame clones and lacks some. The sample consists of 200,000 to 300,000 clones, roughly 86% of them appearing once. Trimming pared 3 bases from V and 0 bases from J, leaving 17 bases between. The CDR3 contains 17 residues. From germline, CDR1 is ENHRY and CDR2 SYGVKD. Residents of about two dozen US areas, aged roughly 18 to 89 years, made up the participants. The study assigned cohorts using participant-reported clinical history. Two negative PCRs, clearance, or symptom resolution had been documented for recovered Cohort 3 donors. The sample originates from a study of blood T cell repertoires in COVID-19.

The chain carries TRBV10-3 and TRBJ1-1; a possible D gene is TRBD1 (6 bases). The material sequenced was PBMCs or T cells enriched from blood (not recorded which). This clonotype was sampled from a woman aged 18-29 years who had recovered from COVID-19. CDR3 in DNA: TGTGCCATCAGTGATCCTCTTTCAGGGGCCCTGAACACTGAAGCTTTCTTT. It encodes CAISDPLSGALNTEAFF.